The rows below give T cell receptor beta chains drawn from one sample of a study of blood T cell repertoires in COVID-19. Only in-frame clones appear in the TCRdb table, and some are missing; sequencing was by immunoSEQ multiplex PCR. This repertoire shows fewer than 450,000 clones, 87% found once; its top ten account for about 6.3%. Source material: peripheral blood. Receptors were obtained from a woman aged 45-59 years with COVID-19, enrolled during active disease. CDR3s include the opening cysteine and the closing phenylalanine or tryptophan. A D gene is named only where the DNA matches it firmly.

CDR3 length	D gene	V gene	J gene	CDR3 protein
14	.	TRBV25-1	TRBJ2-3	CASSEFRGAGTQYF
17	TRBD2	TRBV7-2	TRBJ2-3	CASRSPALAGGPNPQYF
15	TRBD2	TRBV24-1	TRBJ2-1	CATSDPGLAQDEQFF
14	TRBD2	TRBV5-1	TRBJ2-5	CASSFGLAGVAQYF
14	TRBD2	TRBV10-1	TRBJ2-5	CASSESSGRETQYF
17	TRBD2	TRBV7-6	TRBJ2-1	CASSSLSGSSFYNEQFF
14	.	TRBV7-9	TRBJ2-7	CASSIPTLHYEQYF
13	.	TRBV27	TRBJ2-7	CASRTTGYYEQYF
14	.	TRBV11-2	TRBJ2-1	CASSPRGTGGEQFF
13	.	TRBV2	TRBJ1-1	CASSSQGGTEAFF
15	TRBD2	TRBV6-5	TRBJ2-7	CASRLRGLGGYEQYF
13	.	TRBV30	TRBJ2-2	CAWTSVGTGELFF
11	.	TRBV6-5	TRBJ2-1	CASSYAQSVFF
13	.	TRBV29-1	TRBJ2-2	CSAWDMNTGELFF
15	TRBD1	TRBV5-1	TRBJ2-1	CASSVGQGAKNEQFF
13	.	TRBV6-6	TRBJ2-1	CASSYGGNNEQFF
12	.	TRBV14	TRBJ2-1	CASSQDRVGQFF
14	.	TRBV27	TRBJ2-7	CASSLGDTYYEQYF
16	TRBD1	TRBV7-6	TRBJ2-7	CASSLQLPGQGGEQYF
16	.	TRBV9	TRBJ1-6	CASSVGQGDVASPLHF
16	TRBD2	TRBV7-2	TRBJ2-3	CASSLYGSGRADTQYF
19	.	TRBV7-9	TRBJ1-5	CASSLGPSVGGRGNQPQHF
13	.	TRBV7-7	TRBJ1-1	CASSLTGNTEAFF
13	.	TRBV19	TRBJ1-1	CASSGRPNTEAFF
16	.	TRBV6-1	TRBJ2-3	CASSENLVAATDTQYF
16	.	TRBV5-1	TRBJ2-3	CASSFQPGAPADTQYF
15	.	TRBV7-2	TRBJ2-7	CASSLEEGDYDEQYF
15	TRBD2	TRBV19	TRBJ2-3	CASRSGRAIADTQYF
14	.	TRBV3-1/TRBV3-2	TRBJ2-1	CASSQDGRINEQFF
14	TRBD2	TRBV6-5	TRBJ2-2	CASNAGAGTGELFF
17	TRBD2	TRBV15	TRBJ2-1	CATSRSRAGAFSNEQFF
14	.	TRBV30	TRBJ2-5	CARNPDEGQETQYF
14	TRBD1	TRBV3-1/TRBV3-2	TRBJ1-1	CASSPGQGLGEAFF
17	.	TRBV12-2	TRBJ2-2	CASRLVVWRPGTGELFF
17	TRBD1	TRBV19	TRBJ1-5	CASTTGQAYFSNQPQHF
15	.	TRBV3-1/TRBV3-2	TRBJ2-7	CASSQGRQGLHEQYF
15	TRBD2	TRBV5-1	TRBJ2-7	CASSLVGFGGDEQYF
11	.	TRBV19	TRBJ1-1	CASNWNTEAFF
13	.	TRBV29-1	TRBJ1-2	CSVVAGVGYGYTF
15	.	TRBV29-1	TRBJ2-6	CSVETGTAGANVLTF
14	.	TRBV4-1	TRBJ1-1	CASSQVGLNTEAFF
13	.	TRBV7-9	TRBJ1-1	CASSLAWRSEAFF
18	TRBD2	TRBV3-1/TRBV3-2	TRBJ2-3	CASSQSLGGTSGTDTQYF
12	TRBD1	TRBV30	TRBJ2-7	CAWSRGTIRQDF